The present entry profiles one TCR beta chain with its context. The antigen is unknown. The sample is drawn from a study of T cell responses to AZD1222 COVID-19 vaccine. Assay used: immunoSEQ multiplex PCR; TCRdb lists only in-frame clones, some missing. This sample has about 130,000 clones, with 93% found just once. Study results and caveats: Among the donors, most were white British and more were female, and clonal diversity was possibly underestimated. Recipients of two AZD1222 doses showed rising Spike-specific TCR breadth and depth.

This CDR3 spans 13 amino acids. The germline CDR1 and CDR2 sequences are SEHNR and FQNEAQ (reference sequence). Deletions cut 5 bases from V and 1 base from J, with 9 bases between. The source material was peripheral blood, sampled on day 0 of AZD1222 vaccination. This TCR was sampled from an adult in good health. The chain couples TRBV7-9 to TRBJ2-7; unclear D gene. CDR3 sequence reads: CASSILSSYEQYF. The CDR3 DNA follows: TGTGCCAGCAGCATCCTGTCGTCCTACGAGCAGTACTTC.